The rows below give T cell receptor beta chains drawn from one sample of a study of OX40 agonist ivuxolimab in advanced cancers. Sequenced by immunoSEQ multiplex PCR; TCRdb stores in-frame clones only, minus some. The repertoire holds about 58,000 clones, 75% to 90% seen once, with around 3.2% in the top ten. Sequenced material: CD4+ or CD8+ T cells sorted from blood, taken in a trial of the OX40 agonist ivuxolimab. All receptors come from an adult with an advanced solid tumor such as melanoma, head and neck, liver or kidney cancer. CDR3s include the opening cysteine and the closing phenylalanine or tryptophan. D genes are given only for firm matches. Where a row states a size, it is once, few, many or the class of an expanded clone; other rows omit it.

cdr3_aa	cdr3_nt	d_call	v_call	clone_size	j_call
CASSPTGYEQYF	TGTGCCAGCTCACCGACAGGGTACGAGCAGTACTTC	TRBD1	TRBV18	once	TRBJ2-7
CASSKVEGQGTEDYGYTF	TGTGCCAGCAGCAAAGTCGAGGGACAGGGCACAGAGGACTATGGCTACACCTTC	.	TRBV21-1	.	TRBJ1-2
CASISRQRGEQYF	TGTGCCAGCATTTCGAGACAGAGAGGCGAGCAGTACTTC	.	TRBV21-1	once	TRBJ2-7
CASSEATAGFNSPLHF	TGTGCCAGCAGTGAAGCCACCGCAGGTTTCAATTCACCCCTCCACTTT	.	TRBV2	.	TRBJ1-6
CASSVPQNEQFF	TGTGCCAGCAGCGTCCCCCAGAATGAGCAGTTCTTC	.	TRBV5-4	.	TRBJ2-1
CASSWGGDTIYF	TGTGCCAGCTCTTGGGGGGGTGACACCATATATTTT	.	TRBV28	.	TRBJ1-3
CASSETGLSTDTQYF	TGTGCCAGCAGTGAAACAGGGTTAAGCACAGATACGCAGTATTTT	.	TRBV25-1	.	TRBJ2-3
CASSRLAGGSGDEQYF	TGTGCCAGCTCCCGACTAGCGGGGGGTTCAGGTGACGAGCAGTACTTC	TRBD2	TRBV18	.	TRBJ2-7
CASSSHRTLLANYGYTF	TGTGCCAGCAGTTCCCACAGGACGCTCTTAGCTAACTATGGCTACACCTTC	.	TRBV28	.	TRBJ1-2
CASSLAQDPAGQPQHF	TGTGCCAGCAGCTTAGCGCAGGACCCGGCAGGTCAGCCCCAGCATTTT	.	TRBV7-2	.	TRBJ1-5
CASSLSSQPEAFF	TGCGCCAGCAGCTTGAGTTCACAGCCTGAAGCTTTCTTT	.	TRBV5-1	.	TRBJ1-1
CASRGQGMGEQFF	TGTGCCAGCAGGGGACAGGGGATGGGTGAGCAGTTCTTC	TRBD1	TRBV6-1	.	TRBJ2-1
CASRRWTGGEETQYF	TGTGCCAGCAGACGCTGGACAGGGGGCGAAGAGACCCAGTACTTC	TRBD1	TRBV6-5	.	TRBJ2-5
CASSLQGFGTEAFF	TGTGCCAGCAGCCTGCAGGGTTTTGGCACTGAAGCTTTCTTT	.	TRBV28	few	TRBJ1-1
CASSQTRGSEQFF	TGTGCCAGTAGTCAAACGCGGGGGTCCGAGCAGTTCTTC	TRBD2	TRBV19	.	TRBJ2-1
CASSLATVPDTQYF	TGTGCCAGTAGCTTGGCTACCGTCCCAGATACGCAGTATTTT	.	TRBV5-4	.	TRBJ2-3
CASSQGGIGRGETQYF	TGCGCCAGCAGCCAAGGCGGAATTGGGAGAGGGGAGACCCAGTACTTC	.	TRBV4-3	.	TRBJ2-5
CASSWQDYGYTF	TGTGCCAGCAGCTGGCAGGACTATGGCTACACCTTC	.	TRBV28	.	TRBJ1-2
CASSTRPTNVLTF	TGTGCCAGCAGCACGAGACCGACCAACGTCCTGACTTTC	.	TRBV9	.	TRBJ2-6
CASSILAGRADTQYF	TGTGCCAGCAGCATTCTAGCGGGGCGCGCAGATACGCAGTATTTT	TRBD2	TRBV11-1	few	TRBJ2-3
CASSQLDRGYEQYF	TGTGCCAGCAGCCAATTGGACAGGGGATACGAGCAGTACTTC	TRBD1	TRBV14	.	TRBJ2-7
CASRASGGREDYEQYF	TGCGCCAGCAGAGCTAGCGGGGGCCGAGAAGACTACGAGCAGTACTTC	TRBD2	TRBV4-1	.	TRBJ2-7
CASSSREGSPLHF	TGTGCCAGCAGCTCTAGGGAGGGTTCACCCCTCCACTTT	.	TRBV7-3	.	TRBJ1-6
CASTQFRAQRTGELFF	TGTGCCAGCACCCAGTTTCGGGCCCAGAGGACCGGGGAGCTGTTTTTT	.	TRBV19	.	TRBJ2-2